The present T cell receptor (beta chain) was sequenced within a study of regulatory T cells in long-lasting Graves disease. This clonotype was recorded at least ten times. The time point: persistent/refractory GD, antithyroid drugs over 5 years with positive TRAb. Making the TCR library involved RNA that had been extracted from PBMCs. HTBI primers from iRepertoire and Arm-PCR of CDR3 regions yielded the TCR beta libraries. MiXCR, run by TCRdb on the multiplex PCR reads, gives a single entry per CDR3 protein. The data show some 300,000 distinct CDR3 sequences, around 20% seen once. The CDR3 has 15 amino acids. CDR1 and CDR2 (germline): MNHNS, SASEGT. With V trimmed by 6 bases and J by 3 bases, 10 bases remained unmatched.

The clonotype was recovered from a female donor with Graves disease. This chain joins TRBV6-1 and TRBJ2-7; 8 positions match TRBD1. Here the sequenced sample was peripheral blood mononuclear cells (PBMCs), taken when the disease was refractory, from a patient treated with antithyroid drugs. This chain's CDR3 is CASSATGTGDYEQYF. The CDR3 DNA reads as TGTGCCAGCAGCGCAACCGGGACAGGCGACTACGAGCAGTACTTC.